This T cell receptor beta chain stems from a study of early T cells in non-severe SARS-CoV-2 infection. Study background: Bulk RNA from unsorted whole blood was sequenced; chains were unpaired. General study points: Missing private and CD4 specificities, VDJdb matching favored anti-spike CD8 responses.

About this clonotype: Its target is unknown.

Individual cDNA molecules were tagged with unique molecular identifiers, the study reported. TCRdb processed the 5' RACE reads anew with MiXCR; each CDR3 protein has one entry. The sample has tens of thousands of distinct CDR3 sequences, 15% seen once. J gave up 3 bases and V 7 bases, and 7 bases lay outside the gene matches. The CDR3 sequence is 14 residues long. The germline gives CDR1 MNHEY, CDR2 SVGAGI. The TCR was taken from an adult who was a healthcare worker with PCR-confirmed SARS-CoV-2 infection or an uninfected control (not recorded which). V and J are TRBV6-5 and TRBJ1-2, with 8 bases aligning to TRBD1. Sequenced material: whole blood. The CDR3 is CASTRTGPDYGYTF. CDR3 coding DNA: TGTGCCAGCACAAGGACAGGGCCTGACTATGGCTACACCTTC.